This T cell receptor (beta chain) was found in a study of T cells in Graves' hyperthyroidism and ophthalmopathy. This CDR3 spans 12 amino acids. Trimming cost V 5 bases and J 5 bases, with 7 bases left between them. RNA transcripts provided the source from which TCR beta CDR3 regions were amplified. The study used the HTBI primer set for a first-round RT-PCR of the TCR CDR3. TCRdb independently ran MiXCR on the multiplex PCR reads; one entry per CDR3 protein. The data show fewer than 600,000 distinct CDR3 sequences, 13% to 15% seen once. Graves' hyperthyroidism showing no ophthalmopathy progression within 18 months was considered stable. These patients, aged 18 to 65, had recently diagnosed hyperthyroidism lasting under 2 months. The source of the PBMCs was over 8.5 ml of fresh peripheral blood. This clonotype showed up many times. Its antigen remains unknown. Notes on the study in general: It was a median 6.5 months before onset that the model predicted ophthalmopathy.

This chain links TRBV12-3 or TRBV12-4 with TRBJ2-4; D unclear. The sequenced material came from blood. This clonotype was sampled from a young woman with Graves' hyperthyroidism. The chain's CDR3 is CASSPLENIQYF. The CDR3 region has the DNA TGTGCCAGCAGTCCTCTAGAAAACATTCAGTACTTC.